This T cell receptor (beta chain) was captured by sequencing in a study of T cell responses to AZD1222 COVID-19 vaccine. Study at large: Investigators merged groups given second doses at roughly 4 or roughly 12 weeks.

Repertoires were generated with immunoSEQ multiplex PCR, while TCRdb's copy carries only in-frame clones and drops some. The sample comprises 160,000 or so clones, around 90% of which are singletons, and 1.5% to 2% rests with the top ten. Study results and limitations: Sampling captured repertoires only after the peak T cell response. Donor demographics were predominantly white British with a female majority; clonal diversity may be underestimated. Spike regions recognized by vaccine-associated CD4 TCRs spanned the protein, led by 160-218 and 743-854.

Concerning this clone itself: The antigen is not known.

The CDR3 is 15 amino acids. Trimming pared 5 bases from V and 1 base from J, leaving 14 bases between. Germline values: CDR1 MNHEY, CDR2 SMNVEV (reference sequence). This chain uses TRBV27 with TRBJ1-1, with TRBD1 as a possible D gene (5 bases). The receptor comes from an adult in good health. The material sequenced was peripheral blood, taken on day 0 of AZD1222 vaccination. Written as DNA, the CDR3 is TGTGCCAGCAGTCCCAGACAGAATCGGAACACTGAAGCTTTCTTT. It translates to CASSPRQNRNTEAFF.